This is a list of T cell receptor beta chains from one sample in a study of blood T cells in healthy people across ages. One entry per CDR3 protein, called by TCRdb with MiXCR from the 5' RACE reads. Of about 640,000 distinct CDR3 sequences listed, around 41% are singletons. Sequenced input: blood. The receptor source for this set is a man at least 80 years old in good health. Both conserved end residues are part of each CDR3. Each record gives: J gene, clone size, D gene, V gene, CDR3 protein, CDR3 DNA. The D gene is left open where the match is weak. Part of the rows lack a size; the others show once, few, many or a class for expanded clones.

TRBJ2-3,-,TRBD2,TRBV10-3,CAISESIAGTHTDTQYF,TGTGCCATCAGTGAGTCGATAGCGGGGACCCACACAGATACGCAGTATTTT
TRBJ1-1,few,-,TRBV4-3,CASSQESVVNTEAFF,TGCGCCAGCAGCCAAGAATCCGTCGTGAACACTGAAGCTTTCTTT
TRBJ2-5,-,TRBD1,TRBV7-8,CASSLTGTGQETQYF,TGTGCCAGCAGCTTAACGGGGACAGGGCAAGAGACCCAGTACTTC
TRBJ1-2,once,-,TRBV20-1,CSAPQGNDYGYTF,TGCAGTGCGCCTCAGGGTAATGACTATGGCTACACCTTC
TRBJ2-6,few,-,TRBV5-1,CASSLEGPNVLTF,TGCGCCAGCAGCTTGGAAGGTCCCAACGTCCTGACTTTC
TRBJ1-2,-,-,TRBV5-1,CASSLQQTYGYTF,TGCGCCAGCAGCTTGCAACAGACATATGGCTACACCTTC
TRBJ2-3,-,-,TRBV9,CASSPQGTPDTQYF,TGTGCCAGCAGCCCCCAGGGGACCCCAGATACGCAGTATTTT
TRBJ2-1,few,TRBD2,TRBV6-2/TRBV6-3,CASSETSGGEQFF,TGTGCCAGCTCGGAGACTAGCGGCGGTGAGCAGTTCTTC
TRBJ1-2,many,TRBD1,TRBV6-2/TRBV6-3,CASSFDRGLTGYTF,TGTGCCAGCAGTTTCGACAGGGGGCTCACCGGCTACACCTTC
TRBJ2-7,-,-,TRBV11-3,CASSLDTAAGNEQYF,TGTGCCAGCAGCTTAGATACAGCGGCCGGCAACGAGCAGTACTTC
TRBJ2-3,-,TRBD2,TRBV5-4,CASSSTKRGRSISTDTQYF,TGTGCCAGCAGCTCAACTAAGCGGGGAAGATCCATTAGCACAGATACGCAGTATTTT
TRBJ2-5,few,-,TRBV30,CAWSSILQETQYF,TGTGCCTGGAGTTCGATACTCCAAGAGACCCAGTACTTC
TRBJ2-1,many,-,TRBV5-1,CASSSQVSSYNEQFF,TGCGCCAGCAGCTCACAGGTGAGCTCCTACAATGAGCAGTTCTTC
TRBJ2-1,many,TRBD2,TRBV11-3,CASSGRLAGDNEQFF,TGTGCCAGCAGCGGCCGACTAGCGGGAGACAATGAGCAGTTCTTC
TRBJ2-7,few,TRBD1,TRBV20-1,CSARGLGIRGYNEQYF,TGCAGTGCTAGAGGCCTAGGAATCAGGGGGTACAATGAGCAGTACTTC
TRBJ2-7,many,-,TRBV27,CASSYKFGTTYEQYF,TGTGCCAGCAGTTACAAATTCGGGACCACCTACGAGCAGTACTTC
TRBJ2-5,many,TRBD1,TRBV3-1,CASSQRTGQETQYF,TGTGCCAGCAGCCAACGGACAGGGCAAGAGACCCAGTACTTC
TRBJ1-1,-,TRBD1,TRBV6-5,CASRNPGQGNTEAFF,TGTGCCAGCAGGAATCCGGGACAGGGGAACACTGAAGCTTTCTTT
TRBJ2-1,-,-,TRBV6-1,CASRRQGRSRRNEQFF,TGTGCCAGCAGACGCCAGGGGCGAAGCCGGCGCAATGAGCAGTTCTTC
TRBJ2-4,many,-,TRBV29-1,CSVDVPRGAKNIQYF,TGCAGCGTTGACGTCCCCCGGGGCGCCAAAAACATTCAGTACTTC
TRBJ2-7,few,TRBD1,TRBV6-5,CASSDPGTGRHRQYF,TGTGCCAGCAGTGATCCCGGGACAGGGAGGCATAGGCAGTACTTC
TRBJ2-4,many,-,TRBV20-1,CSAIRMDGAKNIQYF,TGCAGTGCTATCCGGATGGACGGAGCCAAAAACATTCAGTACTTC
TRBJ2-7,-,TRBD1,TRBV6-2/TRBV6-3,CASSLTDRGSGEQYF,TGTGCCAGCAGTCTAACGGACAGGGGGAGCGGCGAGCAGTACTTC
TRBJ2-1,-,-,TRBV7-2,CASSTQGGGSSYNEQFF,TGTGCCAGCAGCACTCAAGGTGGGGGTAGCTCCTACAATGAGCAGTTCTTC
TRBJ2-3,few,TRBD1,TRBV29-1,CSVEGGDRSTDTQYF,TGCAGCGTCGAGGGCGGGGACAGGTCCACAGATACGCAGTATTTT
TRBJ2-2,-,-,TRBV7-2,CASSFSAYNTGELFF,TGTGCCAGCAGCTTTTCAGCCTATAACACCGGGGAGCTGTTTTTT
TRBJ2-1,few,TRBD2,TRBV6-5,CASSSRGGVGDNEQFF,TGTGCCAGCAGTTCCCGCGGGGGGGTGGGGGACAATGAGCAGTTCTTC
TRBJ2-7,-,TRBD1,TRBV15,CATLKVGPGGPYEQYF,TGTGCCACCCTTAAAGTCGGGCCAGGGGGCCCCTACGAGCAGTACTTC
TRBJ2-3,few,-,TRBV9,CASSFRWAGNTDTQYF,TGTGCCAGCAGCTTTCGGTGGGCGGGAAACACAGATACGCAGTATTTT
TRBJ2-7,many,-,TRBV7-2,CASSLDLGGTYNEQYF,TGTGCCAGCAGCTTAGATCTGGGGGGCACCTACAATGAGCAGTACTTC
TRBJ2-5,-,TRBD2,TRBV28,CASSLPSSGRPNEQYF,TGTGCCAGCAGTCTCCCCAGTAGCGGGAGACCCAATGAGCAGTACTTC
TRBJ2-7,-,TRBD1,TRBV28,CASSWGTGRNEQYF,TGTGCCAGCAGTTGGGGGACAGGACGCAATGAGCAGTACTTC
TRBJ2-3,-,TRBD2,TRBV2,CASSTGLAGAADTQYF,TGTGCCAGCAGTACCGGACTAGCGGGAGCGGCAGATACGCAGTATTTT
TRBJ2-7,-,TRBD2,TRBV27,CASSLRLAGALYEQYF,TGTGCCAGCAGTTTACGATTAGCGGGAGCCCTCTACGAGCAGTACTTC
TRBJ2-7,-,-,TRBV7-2,CASSWRFAYEQYF,TGTGCCAGCAGTTGGAGGTTCGCCTACGAGCAGTACTTC
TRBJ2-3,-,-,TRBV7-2,CAGRALTDTQYF,TGTGCCGGGCGGGCCCTCACAGATACGCAGTATTTT
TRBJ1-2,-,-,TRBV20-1,CSARPPDRNLYGYTF,TGCAGTGCTAGACCCCCCGACAGGAACCTCTATGGCTACACCTTC
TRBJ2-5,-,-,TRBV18,CASSPRGAVETQYF,TGTGCCAGCTCACCACGGGGCGCGGTGGAGACCCAGTACTTC
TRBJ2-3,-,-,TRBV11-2,CASSLVGQIPTSTQYF,TGTGCCAGCAGCTTAGTAGGACAGATCCCTACCAGTACGCAGTATTTT
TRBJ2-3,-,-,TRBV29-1,CSVRGGAPDTQYF,TGCAGTGTGAGGGGGGGGGCTCCAGATACGCAGTATTTT
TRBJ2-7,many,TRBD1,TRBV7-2,CASSLGPRTGGHEQYF,TGTGCCAGCAGCTTAGGCCCCCGGACAGGGGGCCACGAGCAGTACTTC
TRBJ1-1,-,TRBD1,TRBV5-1,CASTDPGTGNLNTEAFF,TGCGCCAGCACCGATCCCGGGACAGGGAATTTGAACACTGAAGCTTTCTTT
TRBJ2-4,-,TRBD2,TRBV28,CASSLKLAGGDGNIQYF,TGTGCCAGCAGTTTAAAACTAGCGGGAGGGGACGGAAACATTCAGTACTTC
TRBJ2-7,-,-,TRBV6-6,CASSPFVGSSYEQYF,TGTGCCAGCAGTCCCTTTGTAGGAAGCTCCTACGAGCAGTACTTC
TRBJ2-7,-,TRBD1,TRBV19,CASSIDGTGAQSYEQYF,TGTGCCAGTAGTATAGATGGGACAGGTGCTCAGTCCTACGAGCAGTACTTC
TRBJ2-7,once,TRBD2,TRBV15,CATSRSAGTSGTYNEQYF,TGTGCCACCAGCAGATCCGCCGGGACTAGCGGAACCTACAATGAGCAGTACTTC
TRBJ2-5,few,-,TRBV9,CASTPGAEETQYF,TGTGCCAGCACCCCAGGCGCCGAGGAGACCCAGTACTTC
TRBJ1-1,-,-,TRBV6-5,CASSRLRENTEAFF,TGTGCCAGCAGCCGTCTCAGGGAGAACACTGAAGCTTTCTTT
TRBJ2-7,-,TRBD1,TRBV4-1,CASSQDWPARDRAYEQYF,TGCGCCAGCAGCCAAGATTGGCCGGCCAGGGACAGGGCGTACGAGCAGTACTTC
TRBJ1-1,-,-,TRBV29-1,CSVFTAGMNTEAFF,TGCAGCGTTTTTACGGCAGGAATGAACACTGAAGCTTTCTTT
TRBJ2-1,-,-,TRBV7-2,CASSLAYDNEQFF,TGTGCCAGCAGCTTAGCTTACGACAATGAGCAGTTCTTC
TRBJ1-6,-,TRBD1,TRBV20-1,CSARRYTGGSYNSPLHF,TGCAGTGCTAGACGTTATACAGGGGGCTCCTATAATTCACCCCTCCACTTT
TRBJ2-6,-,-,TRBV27,CASSQRQGGIGANVLTF,TGTGCCAGCAGCCAGAGACAGGGAGGAATCGGGGCCAACGTCCTGACTTTC
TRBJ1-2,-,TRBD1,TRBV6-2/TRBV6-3,CASSYRTGASYGYTF,TGTGCCAGCAGTTATCGGACAGGGGCCTCCTATGGCTACACCTTC
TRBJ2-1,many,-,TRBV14,CASSQLLGSYNEQFF,TGTGCCAGCAGCCAATTGCTAGGGTCCTACAATGAGCAGTTCTTC